The source of this T cell receptor (beta chain) is a study of shared clonotypes between healthy human individuals. Findings and limits, study-wide: A few donors had 5% to 6.5% of their naive CD4 clonotypes in common.

This clone was seen many times. Antigen: not known. Germline loops: CDR1 SGHAT, CDR2 FQNNGV. Deletions cut 6 bases from V and 0 bases from J, with 18 bases between. This CDR3 region has 17 residues. The repertoire was sequenced with immunoSEQ multiplex PCR; TCRdb's copy has only in-frame clones and lacks some. This repertoire shows approximately 940,000 clones, over 75% found once; its top ten account for roughly 1.5%. The receptor's source is a man between 18 and 29 years old in good health. What was sequenced was memory CD4+ T cells sorted from blood. Described subset: CD45RA-negative fraction. The chain carries TRBV11-2 and TRBJ1-5; a weak D match, TRBD1 (5 bases). This CDR3 reads CASRPKTELYSNQPQHF. The CDR3, as DNA: TGTGCCAGCAGACCAAAGACAGAGCTTTATAGCAATCAGCCCCAGCATTTT.